The present T cell receptor (beta chain) was sequenced within a study of tumor and adjacent non-tumor tissue in lung cancer. TCRbeta libraries were built with three rounds of nested PCR, modified from ARM-PCR. One entry per CDR3 protein, called by TCRdb with MiXCR from the multiplex PCR reads. The table has fewer than 80,000 distinct CDR3 sequences, approximately 71% seen once. CDR1 is SGHNT, CDR2 YYREEE, per germline (reference sequence). This CDR3 is built from 13 residues. This clonotype was counted only a few times. A much larger clone differs from this one at a single base, so this may be a read error. This sample's RNA came from whole unsorted tissue.

The chain links TRBV5-4 to TRBJ1-1, with a weak D call TRBD1 (6 bases). Sample: lung tumor tissue. The TCR was taken from a woman between 65 and 79 years old with non-small cell lung cancer. CDR3 DNA sequence: TGTGTCAGCAGCTTGGAAGGGGGCACTGAAGCTTTCTTT. It is translated as CVSSLEGGTEAFF.